This T cell receptor beta chain derives from a study of T cell responses to AZD1222 COVID-19 vaccine. Germline CDR1 reads PRHDT; CDR2 reads FYEKMQ (reference sequence). The CDR3 is 16 residues long. The junction had 7 bases not matched to a gene; V was cut back by 3 bases and J by 2 bases. Generated by immunoSEQ multiplex PCR, the TCRdb table keeps only in-frame clones and is missing some. Of 150,000 to 200,000 clones listed, approximately 91% are singletons. The V call is TRBV13, the J call TRBJ2-5; 9 nucleotides line up with TRBD2. The specimen was peripheral blood, collected 28 days after the second AZD1222 dose. The TCR comes from an adult who received the AZD1222 COVID-19 vaccine. The CDR3 DNA follows: TGTGCCAGCAGCTTCCGGTTAGCGGGGGCGCAAGAGACCCAGTACTTC. Translation: CASSFRLAGAQETQYF.